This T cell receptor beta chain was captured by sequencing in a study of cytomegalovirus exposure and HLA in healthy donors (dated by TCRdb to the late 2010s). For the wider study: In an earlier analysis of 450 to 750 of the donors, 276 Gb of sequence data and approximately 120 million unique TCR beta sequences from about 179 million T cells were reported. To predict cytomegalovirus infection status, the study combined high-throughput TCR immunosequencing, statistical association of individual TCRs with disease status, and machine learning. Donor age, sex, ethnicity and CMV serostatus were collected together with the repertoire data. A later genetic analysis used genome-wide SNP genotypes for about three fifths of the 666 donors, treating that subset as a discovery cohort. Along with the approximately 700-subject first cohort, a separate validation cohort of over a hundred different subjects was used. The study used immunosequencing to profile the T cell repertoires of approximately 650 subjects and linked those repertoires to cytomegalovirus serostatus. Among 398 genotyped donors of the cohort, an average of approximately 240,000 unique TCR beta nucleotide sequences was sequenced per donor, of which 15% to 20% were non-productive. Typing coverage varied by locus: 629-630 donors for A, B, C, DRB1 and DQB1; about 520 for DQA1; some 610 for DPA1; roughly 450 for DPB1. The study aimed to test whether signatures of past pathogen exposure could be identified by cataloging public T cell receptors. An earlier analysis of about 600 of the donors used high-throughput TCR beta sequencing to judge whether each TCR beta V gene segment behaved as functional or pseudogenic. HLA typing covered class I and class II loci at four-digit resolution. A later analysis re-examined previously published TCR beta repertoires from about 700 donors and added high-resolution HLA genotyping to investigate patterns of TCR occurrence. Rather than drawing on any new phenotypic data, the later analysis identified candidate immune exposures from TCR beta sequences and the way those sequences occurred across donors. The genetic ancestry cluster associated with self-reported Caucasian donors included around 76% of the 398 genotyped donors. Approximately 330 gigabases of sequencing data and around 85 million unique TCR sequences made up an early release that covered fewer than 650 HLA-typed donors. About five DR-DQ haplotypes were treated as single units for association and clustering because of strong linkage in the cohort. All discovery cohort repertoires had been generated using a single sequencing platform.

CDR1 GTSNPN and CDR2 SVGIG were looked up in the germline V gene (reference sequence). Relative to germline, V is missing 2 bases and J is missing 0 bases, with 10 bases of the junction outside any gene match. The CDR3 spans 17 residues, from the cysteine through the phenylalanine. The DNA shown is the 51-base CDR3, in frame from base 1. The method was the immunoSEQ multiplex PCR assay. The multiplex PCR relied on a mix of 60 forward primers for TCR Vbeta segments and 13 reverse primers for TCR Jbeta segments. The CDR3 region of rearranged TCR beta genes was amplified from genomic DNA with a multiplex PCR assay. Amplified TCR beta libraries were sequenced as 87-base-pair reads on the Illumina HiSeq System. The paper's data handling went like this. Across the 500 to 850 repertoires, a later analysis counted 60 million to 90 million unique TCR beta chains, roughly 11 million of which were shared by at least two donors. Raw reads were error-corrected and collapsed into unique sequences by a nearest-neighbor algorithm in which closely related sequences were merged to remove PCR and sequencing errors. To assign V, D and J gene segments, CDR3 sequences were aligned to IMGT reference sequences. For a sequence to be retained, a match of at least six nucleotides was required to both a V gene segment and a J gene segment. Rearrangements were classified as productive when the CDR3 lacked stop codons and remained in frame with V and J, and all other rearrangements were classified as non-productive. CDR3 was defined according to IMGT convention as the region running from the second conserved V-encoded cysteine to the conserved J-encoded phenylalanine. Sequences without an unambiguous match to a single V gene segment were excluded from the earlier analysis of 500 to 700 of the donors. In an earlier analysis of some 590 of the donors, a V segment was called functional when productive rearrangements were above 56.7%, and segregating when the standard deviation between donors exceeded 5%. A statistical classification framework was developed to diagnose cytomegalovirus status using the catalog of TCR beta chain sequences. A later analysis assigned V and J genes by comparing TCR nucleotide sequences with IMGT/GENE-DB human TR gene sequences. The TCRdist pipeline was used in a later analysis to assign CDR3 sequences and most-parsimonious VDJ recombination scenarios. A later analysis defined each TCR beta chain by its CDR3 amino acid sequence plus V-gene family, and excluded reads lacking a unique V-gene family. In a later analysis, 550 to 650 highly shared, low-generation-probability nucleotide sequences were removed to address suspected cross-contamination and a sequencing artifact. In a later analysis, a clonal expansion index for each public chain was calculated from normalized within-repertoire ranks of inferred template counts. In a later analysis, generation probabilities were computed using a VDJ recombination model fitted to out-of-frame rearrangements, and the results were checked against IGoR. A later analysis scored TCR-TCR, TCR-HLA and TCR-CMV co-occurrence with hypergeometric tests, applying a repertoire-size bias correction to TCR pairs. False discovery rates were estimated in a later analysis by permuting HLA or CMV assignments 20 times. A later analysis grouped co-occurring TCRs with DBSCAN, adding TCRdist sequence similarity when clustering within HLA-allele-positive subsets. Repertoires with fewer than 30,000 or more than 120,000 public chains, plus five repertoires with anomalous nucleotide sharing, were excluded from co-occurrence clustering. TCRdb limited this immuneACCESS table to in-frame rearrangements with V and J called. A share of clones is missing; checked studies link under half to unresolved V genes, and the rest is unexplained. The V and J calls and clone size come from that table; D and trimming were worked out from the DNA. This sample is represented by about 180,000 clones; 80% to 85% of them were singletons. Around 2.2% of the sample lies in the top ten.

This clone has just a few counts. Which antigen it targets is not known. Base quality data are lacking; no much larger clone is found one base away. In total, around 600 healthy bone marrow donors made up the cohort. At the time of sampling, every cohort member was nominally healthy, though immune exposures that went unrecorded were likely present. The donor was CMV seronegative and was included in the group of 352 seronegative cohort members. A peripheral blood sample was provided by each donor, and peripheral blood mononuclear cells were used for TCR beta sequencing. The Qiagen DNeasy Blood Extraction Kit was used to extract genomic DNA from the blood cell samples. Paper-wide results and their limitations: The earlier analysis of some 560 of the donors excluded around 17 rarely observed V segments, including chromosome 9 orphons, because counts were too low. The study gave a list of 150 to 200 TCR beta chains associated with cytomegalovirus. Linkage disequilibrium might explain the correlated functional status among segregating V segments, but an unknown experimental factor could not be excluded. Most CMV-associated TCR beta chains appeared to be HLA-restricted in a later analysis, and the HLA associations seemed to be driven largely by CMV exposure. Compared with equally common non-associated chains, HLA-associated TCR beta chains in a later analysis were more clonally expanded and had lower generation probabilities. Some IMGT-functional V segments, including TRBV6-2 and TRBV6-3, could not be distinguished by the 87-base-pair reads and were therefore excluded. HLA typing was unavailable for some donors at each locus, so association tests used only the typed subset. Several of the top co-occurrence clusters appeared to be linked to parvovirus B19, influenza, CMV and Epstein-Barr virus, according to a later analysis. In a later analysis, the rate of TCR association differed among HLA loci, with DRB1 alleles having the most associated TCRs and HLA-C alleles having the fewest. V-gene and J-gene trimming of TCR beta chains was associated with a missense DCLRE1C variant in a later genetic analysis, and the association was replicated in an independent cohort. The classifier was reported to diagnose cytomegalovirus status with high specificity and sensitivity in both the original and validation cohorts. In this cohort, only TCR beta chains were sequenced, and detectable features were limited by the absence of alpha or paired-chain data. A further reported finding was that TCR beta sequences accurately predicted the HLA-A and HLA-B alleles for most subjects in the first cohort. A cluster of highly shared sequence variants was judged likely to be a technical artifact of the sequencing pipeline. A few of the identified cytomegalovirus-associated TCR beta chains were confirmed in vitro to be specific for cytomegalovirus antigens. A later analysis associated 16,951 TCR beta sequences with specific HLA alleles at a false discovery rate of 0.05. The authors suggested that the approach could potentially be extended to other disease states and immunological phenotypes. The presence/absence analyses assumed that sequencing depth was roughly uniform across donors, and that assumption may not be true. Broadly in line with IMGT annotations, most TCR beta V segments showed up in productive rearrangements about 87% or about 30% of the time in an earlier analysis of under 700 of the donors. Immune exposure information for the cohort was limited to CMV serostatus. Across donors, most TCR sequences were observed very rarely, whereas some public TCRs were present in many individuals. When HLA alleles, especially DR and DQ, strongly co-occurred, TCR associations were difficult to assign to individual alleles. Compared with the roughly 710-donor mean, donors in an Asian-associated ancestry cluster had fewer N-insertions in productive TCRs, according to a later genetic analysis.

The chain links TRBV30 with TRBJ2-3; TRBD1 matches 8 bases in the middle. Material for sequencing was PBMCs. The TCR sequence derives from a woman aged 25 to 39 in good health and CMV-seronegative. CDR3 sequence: CAWSRRTGSTSTDTQYF. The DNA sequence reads TGTGCCTGGAGTAGAAGGACAGGGTCAACTAGCACAGATACGCAGTATTTT.